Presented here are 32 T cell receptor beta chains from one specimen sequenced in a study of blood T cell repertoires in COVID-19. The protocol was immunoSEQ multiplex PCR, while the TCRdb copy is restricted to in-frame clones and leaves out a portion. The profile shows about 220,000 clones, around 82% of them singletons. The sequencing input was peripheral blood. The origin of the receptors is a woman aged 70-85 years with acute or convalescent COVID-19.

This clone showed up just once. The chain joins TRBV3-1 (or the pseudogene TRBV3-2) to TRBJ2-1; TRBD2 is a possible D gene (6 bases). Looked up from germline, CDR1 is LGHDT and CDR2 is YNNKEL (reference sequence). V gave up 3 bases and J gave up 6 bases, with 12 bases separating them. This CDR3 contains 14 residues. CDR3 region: CASSHGTLSNEQFF. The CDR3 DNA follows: TGTGCCAGCAGCCATGGGACTCTCTCCAATGAGCAGTTCTTC.

The CDR3 DNA sequence: TGCAGCGCTGGCAGCGGAAACTATGGCTACACCTTC. Its translation: CSAGSGNYGYTF. This chain joins TRBV29-1 and TRBJ1-2; no clear D gene. The V gene's germline CDR1 is SQVTM and CDR2 ANQGSEA. The CDR3 has 12 amino acids. Trimming took 7 bases from V and 2 from J, leaving 11 bases between them. Filled out from reference TRBV29-1 and TRBJ1-2, the complete variable domain reads SAVISQKPSRDICQRGTSLTIQCQVDSQVTMMFWYRQQPGQSLTLIATANQGSEATYESGFVIDKFPISRPNLTFSTLTVSNMSPEDSSIYLCSAGSGNYGYTFGSGTRLTVV.

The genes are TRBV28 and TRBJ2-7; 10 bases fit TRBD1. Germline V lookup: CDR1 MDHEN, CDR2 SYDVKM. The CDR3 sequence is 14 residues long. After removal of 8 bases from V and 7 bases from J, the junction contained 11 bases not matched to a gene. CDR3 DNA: TGTGCCAGCCGCCTCAGACAGGGGGCGCGAGAGCAGTACGTC. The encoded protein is CASRLRQGAREQYV.

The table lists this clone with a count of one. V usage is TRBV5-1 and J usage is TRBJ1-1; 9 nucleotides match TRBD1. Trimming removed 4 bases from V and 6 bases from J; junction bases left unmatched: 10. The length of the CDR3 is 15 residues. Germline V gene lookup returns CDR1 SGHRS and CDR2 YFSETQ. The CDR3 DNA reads TGCGCCAGCAGCCCCGGGGACAGGGAAGGATCTGAAGCTTTCTTT. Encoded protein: CASSPGDREGSEAFF.

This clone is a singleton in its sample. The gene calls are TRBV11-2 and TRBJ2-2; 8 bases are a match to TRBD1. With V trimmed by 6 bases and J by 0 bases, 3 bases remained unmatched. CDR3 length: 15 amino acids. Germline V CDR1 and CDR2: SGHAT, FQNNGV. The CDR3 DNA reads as TGTGCCAGCAGGGCGGGACAGGCGAACACCGGGGAGCTGTTTTTT. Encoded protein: CASRAGQANTGELFF.

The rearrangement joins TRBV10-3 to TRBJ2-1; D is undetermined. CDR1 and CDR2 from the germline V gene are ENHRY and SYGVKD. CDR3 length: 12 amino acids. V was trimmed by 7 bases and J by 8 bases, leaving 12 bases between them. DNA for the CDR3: TGTGCCATCACCGATGATCAGGATGAGCAGTTCTTC. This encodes CAITDDQDEQFF.

This CDR3 reads CASSQGLGGETQYF. The CDR3 DNA follows: TGTGCCAGCAGCCAGGGACTAGGGGGGGAGACCCAGTACTTC. This chain uses TRBV4-2 with TRBJ2-5; 8 positions match TRBD2. The CDR3 is 14 residues long. V trimming: 3 bases; J trimming: 5 bases; junction bases outside the gene matches: 5. Germline values: CDR1 LGHNA, CDR2 YNFKEQ.

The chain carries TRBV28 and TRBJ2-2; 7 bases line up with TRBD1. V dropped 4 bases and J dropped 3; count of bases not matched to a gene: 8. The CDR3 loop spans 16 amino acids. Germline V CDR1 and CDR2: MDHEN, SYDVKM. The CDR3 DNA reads TGTGCCAGCAGTTCGCCGGGACAGCTTTACACCGGGGAGCTGTTTTTT. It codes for CASSSPGQLYTGELFF.

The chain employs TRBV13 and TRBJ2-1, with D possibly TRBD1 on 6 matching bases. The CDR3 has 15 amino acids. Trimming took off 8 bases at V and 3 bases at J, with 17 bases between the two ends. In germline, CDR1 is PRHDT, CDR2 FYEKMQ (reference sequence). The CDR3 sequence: CASGWKGDDYNEQFF. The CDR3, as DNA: TGTGCCAGCGGGTGGAAGGGGGATGACTACAATGAGCAGTTCTTC.

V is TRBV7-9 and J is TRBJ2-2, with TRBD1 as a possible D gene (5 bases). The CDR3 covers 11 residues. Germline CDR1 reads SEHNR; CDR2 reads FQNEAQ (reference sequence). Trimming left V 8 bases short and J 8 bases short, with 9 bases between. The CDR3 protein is CASPQGGELFF. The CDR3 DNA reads TGTGCCAGCCCGCAGGGAGGGGAGCTGTTTTTT.

The CDR3 protein is CASTQGAKNIQYF. The CDR3 DNA sequence: TGTGCCAGCACTCAGGGGGCCAAAAACATTCAGTACTTC. This chain joins TRBV6-5 and TRBJ2-4, with D perhaps matching TRBD1 (6 bases). CDR1 and CDR2 (germline): MNHEY, SVGAGI. This CDR3 spans 13 amino acids. V was shortened by 7 bases and J by 1 base, with 8 bases between the two germline ends.

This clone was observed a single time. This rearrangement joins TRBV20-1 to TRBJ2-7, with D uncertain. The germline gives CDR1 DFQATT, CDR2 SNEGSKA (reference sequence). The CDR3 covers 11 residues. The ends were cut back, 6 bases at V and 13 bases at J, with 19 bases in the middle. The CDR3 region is CSAPLNQAIYV. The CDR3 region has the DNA TGCAGTGCCCCACTGAACCAAGCAATATACGTC.

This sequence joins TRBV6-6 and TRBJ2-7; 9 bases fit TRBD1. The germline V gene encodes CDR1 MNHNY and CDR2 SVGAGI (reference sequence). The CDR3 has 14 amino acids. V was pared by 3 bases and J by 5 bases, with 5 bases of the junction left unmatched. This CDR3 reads CASSYSGQGNEQYV. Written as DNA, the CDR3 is TGTGCCAGCAGTTATTCGGGACAGGGCAACGAGCAGTACGTC.

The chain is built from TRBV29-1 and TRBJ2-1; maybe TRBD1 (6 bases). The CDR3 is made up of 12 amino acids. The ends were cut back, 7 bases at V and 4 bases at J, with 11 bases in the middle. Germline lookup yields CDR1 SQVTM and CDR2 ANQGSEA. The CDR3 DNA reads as TGCAGCGGAGGCGACAGGTACAATGAGCAGTTCTTC. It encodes CSGGDRYNEQFF.

CDR3 amino acids: CASSERGGASNQPQHF. In DNA, the CDR3 is TGTGCCAGCAGTGAAAGGGGTGGGGCCTCGAATCAGCCCCAGCATTTT. V gene TRBV6-1 combines with J gene TRBJ1-5; D is possibly TRBD1 (5 bases). The germline V gene encodes CDR1 MNHNS and CDR2 SASEGT. The V gene lost 2 bases and the J gene lost 4 bases, with 15 bases spanning the gap. CDR3 size: 16 residues.

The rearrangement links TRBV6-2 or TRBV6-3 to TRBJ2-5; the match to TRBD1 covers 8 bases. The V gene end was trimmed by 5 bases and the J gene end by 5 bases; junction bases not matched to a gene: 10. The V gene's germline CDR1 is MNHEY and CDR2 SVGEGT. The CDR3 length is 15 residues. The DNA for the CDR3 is TGTGCCAGCAGTACCTCGGACAGGGCACCGGAGACCCAGTACTTC. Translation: CASSTSDRAPETQYF.

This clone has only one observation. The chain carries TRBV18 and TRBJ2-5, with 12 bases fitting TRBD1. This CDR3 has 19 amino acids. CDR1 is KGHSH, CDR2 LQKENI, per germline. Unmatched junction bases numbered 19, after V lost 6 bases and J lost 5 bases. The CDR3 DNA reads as TGTGCCAGCTCTCCGAGGGACAGGGGGCGTTCAGATCCATGGGAGACCCAGTACTTC. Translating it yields CASSPRDRGRSDPWETQYF.

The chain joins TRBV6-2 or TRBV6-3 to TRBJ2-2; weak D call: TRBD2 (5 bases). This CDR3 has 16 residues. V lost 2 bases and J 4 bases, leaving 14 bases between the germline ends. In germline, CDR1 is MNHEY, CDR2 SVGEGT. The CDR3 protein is CASSYPHRGRTGELFF. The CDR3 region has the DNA TGTGCCAGCAGTTACCCCCACCGGGGTCGCACCGGGGAGCTGTTTTTT.

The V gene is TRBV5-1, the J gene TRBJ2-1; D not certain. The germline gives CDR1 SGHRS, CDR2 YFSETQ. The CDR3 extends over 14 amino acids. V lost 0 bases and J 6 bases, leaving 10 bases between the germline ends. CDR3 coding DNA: TGCGCCAGCAGCTTGGGTACCTATATCAATGAGCAGTTCTTC. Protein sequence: CASSLGTYINEQFF.

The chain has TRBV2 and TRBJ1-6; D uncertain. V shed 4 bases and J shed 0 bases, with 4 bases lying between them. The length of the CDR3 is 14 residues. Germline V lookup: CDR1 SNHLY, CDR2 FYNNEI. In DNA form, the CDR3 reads TGTGCCAGCAGTGCGAGCTCCTATAATTCACCCCTCCACTTT. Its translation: CASSASSYNSPLHF.

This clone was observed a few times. The CDR3 DNA reads TGTGCCAGCAGCCGTTCTGCAACTAATGAAAAACTGTTTTTT. Translating gives CASSRSATNEKLFF. This sequence joins TRBV6-5 and TRBJ1-4; no clear D. There are 14 residues in the CDR3. The V gene's germline CDR1 is MNHEY and CDR2 SVGAGI. V lost 6 bases to trimming and J lost 0 bases, with 8 bases between them.

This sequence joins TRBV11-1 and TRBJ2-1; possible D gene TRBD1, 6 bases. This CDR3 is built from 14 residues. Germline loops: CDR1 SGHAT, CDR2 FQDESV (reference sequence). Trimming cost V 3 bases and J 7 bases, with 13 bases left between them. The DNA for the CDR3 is TGTGCCAGCAGCTTGTGGAGACAGGCGAATGAGCAGTTCTTC. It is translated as CASSLWRQANEQFF.

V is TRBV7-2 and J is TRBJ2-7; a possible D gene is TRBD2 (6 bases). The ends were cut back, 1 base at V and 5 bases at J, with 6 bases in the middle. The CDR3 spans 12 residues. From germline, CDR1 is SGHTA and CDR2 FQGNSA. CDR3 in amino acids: CASSLGGDEQYV. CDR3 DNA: TGTGCCAGCAGCTTAGGCGGGGACGAGCAGTACGTC.

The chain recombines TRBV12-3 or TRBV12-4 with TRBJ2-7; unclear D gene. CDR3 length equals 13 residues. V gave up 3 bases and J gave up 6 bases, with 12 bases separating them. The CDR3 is CASSFYSNREQYF. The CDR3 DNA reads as TGTGCCAGCAGTTTCTACAGCAACCGCGAGCAGTACTTC.

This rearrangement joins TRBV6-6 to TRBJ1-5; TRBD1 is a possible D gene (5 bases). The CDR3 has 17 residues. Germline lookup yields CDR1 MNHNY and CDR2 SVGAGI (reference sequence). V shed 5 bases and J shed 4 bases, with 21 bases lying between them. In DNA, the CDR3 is TGTGCCAGCAGTCCGAGACAGATTAAGAACTCAAATCAGCCCCAGCATTTT. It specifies CASSPRQIKNSNQPQHF.

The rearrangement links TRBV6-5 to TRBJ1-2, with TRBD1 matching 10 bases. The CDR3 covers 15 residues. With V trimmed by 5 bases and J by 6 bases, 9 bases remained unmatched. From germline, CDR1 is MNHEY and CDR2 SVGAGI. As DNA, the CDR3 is TGTGCCAGCAGTCAGGGACAGGGGATTGAGAATGGCTACACCTTC. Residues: CASSQGQGIENGYTF.

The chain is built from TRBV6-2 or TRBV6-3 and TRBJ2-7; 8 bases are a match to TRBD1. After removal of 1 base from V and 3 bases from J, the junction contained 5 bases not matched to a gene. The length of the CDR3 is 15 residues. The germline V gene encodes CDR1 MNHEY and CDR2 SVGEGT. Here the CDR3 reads CASSYFGDRSYEQYF. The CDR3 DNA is TGTGCCAGCAGTTACTTTGGGGACAGGAGCTACGAGCAGTACTTC.

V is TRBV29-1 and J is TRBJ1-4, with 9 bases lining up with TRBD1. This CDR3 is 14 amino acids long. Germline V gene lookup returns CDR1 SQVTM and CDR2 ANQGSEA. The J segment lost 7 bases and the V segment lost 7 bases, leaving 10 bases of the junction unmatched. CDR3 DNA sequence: TGCAGCGGTCAGACAGGGGGAGGGTCTGAAAAACTGTTTTTT. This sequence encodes CSGQTGGGSEKLFF.

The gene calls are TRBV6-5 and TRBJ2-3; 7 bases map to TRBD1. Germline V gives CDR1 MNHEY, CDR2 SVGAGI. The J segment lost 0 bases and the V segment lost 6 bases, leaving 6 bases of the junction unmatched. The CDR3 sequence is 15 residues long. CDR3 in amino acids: CASRGQRSSTDTQYF. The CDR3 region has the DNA TGTGCCAGCAGGGGACAGAGATCTAGCACAGATACGCAGTATTTT.

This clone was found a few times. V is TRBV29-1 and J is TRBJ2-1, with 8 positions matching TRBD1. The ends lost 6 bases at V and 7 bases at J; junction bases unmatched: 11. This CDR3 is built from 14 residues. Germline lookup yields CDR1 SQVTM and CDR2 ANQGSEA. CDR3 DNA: TGCAGCGTCACGGCAGGACAGGGTTCTAATGAGCAGTTCTTC. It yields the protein CSVTAGQGSNEQFF.

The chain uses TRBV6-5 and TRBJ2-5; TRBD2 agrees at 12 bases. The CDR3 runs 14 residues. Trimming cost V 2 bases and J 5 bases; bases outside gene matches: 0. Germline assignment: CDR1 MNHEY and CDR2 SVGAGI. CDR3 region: CASSYGTSGETQYF. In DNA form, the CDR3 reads TGTGCCAGCAGTTACGGGACTAGCGGGGAGACCCAGTACTTC.

In DNA, the CDR3 is TGTGCCAGCAGAATGGTGCCAGGGGGTAATGAAAAACTGTTTTTT. Translated, it gives CASRMVPGGNEKLFF. V and J are TRBV2 and TRBJ1-4, with 7 nucleotides matching TRBD1. Germline V gene sequence: CDR1 SNHLY, CDR2 FYNNEI. V trimming: 6 bases; J trimming: 4 bases; junction bases outside the gene matches: 8. The CDR3 runs 15 residues.